This TCR beta chain stems from a study of blood T cell repertoires in COVID-19. Assay: immunoSEQ multiplex PCR; the TCRdb copy retains only in-frame clones and omits some. Seen here are about 300,000 clones, approximately 91% observed once, and the top ten hold about 1.7%. This clone was found once. Trimming took 1 base from V and 6 from J; bases not matched to a gene: 5. In germline, CDR1 is LGHDT, CDR2 YNNKEL (reference sequence). This CDR3 has 16 amino acids. The V gene is TRBV3-1 (or the pseudogene TRBV3-2), the J gene TRBJ2-2; 10 bases match TRBD1. Material: PBMCs or T cells enriched from blood (not recorded which). The TCR was taken from a woman in her thirties or forties who had recovered from COVID-19. CDR3 DNA: TGTGCCAGCAGCCAAGGTGGGACAGGGGCCGCCGGGGAGCTGTTTTTT. Its protein product is CASSQGGTGAAGELFF.